A few counts support the clone carrying this TCR beta chain. Cohorts were based on clinical histories the participants reported. All recovered Cohort 3 donors got two negative PCRs, got clearance, or saw symptom resolution. Germline V gives CDR1 SGHRS, CDR2 YFSETQ. Trimming took 4 bases from V and 9 from J; bases not matched to a gene: 10. The CDR3 has 14 residues. This sample was taken from a study of blood T cell repertoires in COVID-19. Looking at the study overall: In each case, the material was cDNA or gDNA derived from T cells, B-cell-depleted T cells, or PBMCs.

In the authors' workflow: From reference gene primer amplification, estimates of nucleated cell counts were derived. Sequencing used immunoSEQ multiplex PCR; TCRdb keeps in-frame clones, though not all of them. The D gene and trimming were derived from the DNA, and the V and J assignments and clone size from that table. The repertoire holds approximately 350,000 clones, around four fifths seen once, with approximately 5% in the top ten. Sequencing input: PBMCs or T cells enriched from blood (not recorded which). The sequence came from a woman between 45 and 60 years old who had recovered from COVID-19. V usage is TRBV5-1 and J usage is TRBJ2-1, with 7 bases aligning to TRBD1. CDR3: CASSSTGVRGEQFF. DNA of the CDR3: TGCGCCAGCAGCAGTACAGGGGTTAGGGGTGAGCAGTTCTTC.